Listed below are T cell receptor beta chains from one sample, sequenced in a study of Ad26.COV2.S vaccination and SARS-CoV-2 variants. TCRdb's table, derived via immunoSEQ multiplex PCR, lists solely in-frame clones and lacks some. Of hundreds of thousands of clones listed, 90% are singletons. The sequencing here drew on peripheral blood, taken in a trial of Ad26.COV2.S vaccine versus placebo. All receptors come from a person between 18 and 59 years old who received the Ad26.COV2.S COVID-19 vaccine or a placebo. CDR3s include the opening cysteine and the closing phenylalanine or tryptophan. The D gene is left open where the match is weak. Clone size is not always given. Where it is, it says once, few, many or a class for expanded clones.

>TRBV19|TRBD1|NA|14|TRBJ1-1
CASSQGAGGTEAFF
TGTGCCAGTAGTCAGGGGGCAGGAGGCACTGAAGCTTTCTTT
>TRBV7-9|TRBD2|NA|17|TRBJ2-1
CASSLIGLGGSRYEQFF
TGTGCCAGCAGCTTAATAGGACTTGGCGGGAGTCGGTATGAGCAGTTCTTC
>TRBV5-1|TRBD1|NA|15|TRBJ1-2
CASSSGQGAFYGYTF
TGCGCCAGCAGCTCCGGACAGGGGGCTTTCTATGGCTACACCTTC
>TRBV13|TRBD2|NA|15|TRBJ2-7
CASSLGSGVSYEQYF
TGTGCCAGCAGCTTAGGTAGCGGGGTTTCCTACGAGCAGTACTTC
>TRBV3-1/TRBV3-2|NA|NA|14|TRBJ2-1
CASSRVAGLSEQFF
TGTGCCAGCAGCAGGGTCGCGGGTCTTAGTGAGCAGTTCTTC
>TRBV25-1|NA|once|14|TRBJ1-4
CASRDDSSDEKLFF
TGTGCCAGCAGAGATGACAGTTCAGACGAAAAACTGTTTTTT
>TRBV30|NA|NA|13|TRBJ1-2
CAWKSGSNYGYTF
TGTGCCTGGAAATCGGGGTCTAACTATGGCTACACCTTC
>TRBV7-2|NA|few|14|TRBJ1-5
CASGLSLSNQPQHF
TGTGCCAGCGGACTTTCCTTAAGCAATCAGCCCCAGCATTTT
>TRBV6-5|TRBD1|NA|14|TRBJ2-7
CASSPSTGIYEQYF
TGTGCCAGCAGCCCCTCGACAGGGATCTACGAGCAGTACTTC
>TRBV4-1|TRBD2|NA|15|TRBJ2-7
CASSLTSGSSYEQYF
TGCGCCAGCAGCCTGACTAGCGGGAGCTCCTACGAGCAGTACTTC
>TRBV18|NA|NA|15|TRBJ2-6
CASSSGHSGANVLTF
TGTGCCAGCTCTTCAGGACACTCTGGGGCCAACGTCCTGACTTTC
>TRBV6-6|TRBD1|NA|12|TRBJ2-7
CASSGTAYEQYF
TGTGCCAGCAGTGGGACAGCCTACGAGCAGTACTTC
>TRBV5-5|TRBD1|once|15|TRBJ1-4
CASTPGTGVNEKLFF
TGTGCCAGCACCCCCGGGACAGGGGTTAATGAAAAACTGTTTTTT
>TRBV5-4|NA|NA|14|TRBJ2-7
CASSLAQGLSEQYF
TGTGCCAGCAGCTTGGCGCAGGGGCTCTCCGAGCAGTACTTC
>TRBV15|TRBD2|NA|18|TRBJ2-5
CATSRDRRASGRQETQYF
TGTGCCACCAGCAGAGATCGGAGGGCTAGCGGGCGCCAAGAGACCCAGTACTTC
>TRBV7-6|NA|NA|17|TRBJ1-2
CASSLDGVRRGVYGYTF
TGTGCCAGCAGCTTAGATGGGGTTCGCAGGGGAGTCTATGGCTACACCTTC
>TRBV24-1|NA|NA|15|TRBJ2-1
CATQRRGSSYNEQFF
TGTGCCACCCAGAGGCGGGGAAGCTCCTACAATGAGCAGTTCTTC
>TRBV9|NA|NA|15|TRBJ2-3
CASSASGGFTDTQYF
TGTGCCAGCAGCGCCTCCGGCGGTTTCACAGATACGCAGTATTTT
>TRBV5-6|TRBD1|NA|15|TRBJ1-1
CASSFPTGGYTEAFF
TGTGCCAGCAGCTTCCCGACAGGGGGTTACACTGAAGCTTTCTTT
>TRBV11-2|TRBD1|once|15|TRBJ2-7
CASSFYTGTVYEQYF
TGTGCCAGCAGCTTTTACACCGGGACAGTCTACGAGCAGTACTTC
>TRBV18|TRBD1|NA|13|TRBJ1-2
CASSPDREDGYTF
TGTGCCAGCTCACCTGACAGGGAAGATGGCTACACCTTC
>TRBV5-1|NA|NA|14|TRBJ2-7
CASSLVSGTYEQYF
TGCGCCAGCAGCTTGGTCTCGGGAACCTACGAGCAGTACTTC
>TRBV7-2|TRBD2|NA|16|TRBJ2-2
CASSPHPSGGAGELFF
TGTGCCAGCAGCCCGCACCCTAGCGGGGGGGCCGGGGAGCTGTTTTTT
>TRBV12-3/TRBV12-4|NA|NA|12|TRBJ2-4
CASRGLENIQYF
TGTGCCAGCCGAGGTTTAGAAAACATTCAGTACTTC
>TRBV7-2|TRBD1|NA|15|TRBJ2-7
CASSLGTGAGYEQYF
TGTGCCAGCAGCTTGGGGACAGGGGCGGGGTACGAGCAGTACTTC
>TRBV7-9|TRBD2|NA|17|TRBJ2-1
CASSLAWASGIYNEQFF
TGTGCCAGCAGCTTAGCGTGGGCTAGCGGAATCTACAATGAGCAGTTCTTC
>TRBV13|TRBD2|once|18|TRBJ2-3
CASSPPPGLAGLTDTQYF
TGTGCCAGCAGCCCGCCTCCGGGACTAGCGGGGCTCACAGATACGCAGTATTTT
>TRBV6-5|NA|NA|13|TRBJ2-3
CASSYPGGPLAYF
TGTGCCAGCAGTTACCCGGGGGGCCCCCTAGCGTATTTT
>TRBV27|NA|NA|19|TRBJ2-6
CASSLSGGEGSSGANVLTF
TGTGCCAGCAGTTTAAGCGGAGGAGAGGGATCGTCTGGGGCCAACGTCCTGACTTTC
>TRBV4-1|TRBD2|NA|17|TRBJ2-4
CASSQHSGRARGNIQYF
TGCGCCAGCAGCCAACATAGCGGGAGGGCAAGAGGGAACATTCAGTACTTC
>TRBV7-2|TRBD2|NA|16|TRBJ2-7
CASSAWPGLKTYEQYF
TGTGCCAGCAGCGCATGGCCGGGACTAAAAACCTACGAGCAGTACTTC
>TRBV4-1|NA|NA|14|TRBJ2-7
CASSQDSGGNEQYF
TGCGCCAGCAGCCAAGATTCTGGAGGGAACGAGCAGTACTTC
>TRBV13|TRBD2|NA|14|TRBJ2-7
CASSKLAGPYEQYF
TGTGCCAGCAGCAAACTAGCGGGACCCTACGAGCAGTACTTC
>TRBV4-1|TRBD2|once|17|TRBJ2-7
CASSHHLPSGTNYEQYF
TGCGCCAGCAGCCACCATTTGCCAAGCGGGACGAACTACGAGCAGTACTTC
>TRBV7-6|TRBD1|NA|16|TRBJ1-1
CASSPWTGAMNTEAFF
TGTGCCAGCAGCCCTTGGACAGGGGCGATGAACACTGAAGCTTTCTTT
>TRBV7-6|NA|NA|15|TRBJ2-7
CASTPSGPSSYEQYF
TGTGCCAGCACTCCTTCCGGGCCGAGCTCCTACGAGCAGTACTTC
>TRBV5-1|NA|NA|15|TRBJ1-1
CASSPGPQRDTEAFF
TGCGCCAGCAGCCCTGGACCACAGAGAGACACTGAAGCTTTCTTT
>TRBV6-6|TRBD1|once|15|TRBJ1-5
CASSYSEAGGQPQHF
TGTGCCAGCAGTTACTCGGAGGCAGGGGGTCAGCCCCAGCATTTT
>TRBV6-6|TRBD1|NA|15|TRBJ2-7
CASSYSVGQGYEQYF
TGTGCCAGCAGTTACTCGGTGGGACAGGGATACGAGCAGTACTTC
>TRBV7-9|NA|NA|14|TRBJ2-5
CASSPFPSQETQYF
TGTGCCAGCAGTCCTTTCCCCTCCCAAGAGACCCAGTACTTC
>TRBV7-2|NA|NA|15|TRBJ2-7
CASSLVAHNSYEQYF
TGTGCCAGCAGCTTAGTAGCCCACAATTCCTACGAGCAGTACTTC
>TRBV7-9|TRBD1|NA|14|TRBJ1-2
CASSRDRVTTDYTF
TGTGCCAGCAGCAGGGACAGGGTAACAACTGACTACACCTTC